Below, 22 T cell receptor beta chains from the same sample are listed, as sequenced in a study of blood T cell repertoires in COVID-19. Sequencing was performed with immunoSEQ multiplex PCR; in TCRdb, only in-frame clones are kept and a portion is missing. The sample contains approximately 200,000 clones, about four fifths of which appear only once. The sequenced sample was PBMCs or T cells enriched from blood (not recorded which). The receptors here all came from a woman in her forties with acute COVID-19.

The chain is built from TRBV11-2 and TRBJ2-2; TRBD1 matches 9 bases. The V and J ends lost 5 bases and 7 bases, in that order; junction bases with no gene match: 11. Germline CDR1 is SGHAT and CDR2 is FQNNGV. The CDR3 has 16 residues. DNA for the CDR3: TGTGCCAGCAGCAAAATGGGGACAGGGATTAGCGGGGAGCTGTTTTTT. The encoded protein is CASSKMGTGISGELFF. Full variable domain (remainder filled in from reference TRBV11-2 and TRBJ2-2): EAGVAQSPRYKIIEKRQSVAFWCNPISGHATLYWYQQILGQGPKLLIQFQNNGVVDDSQLPKDRFSAERLKGVDSTLKIQPAKLEDSAVYLCASSKMGTGISGELFFGEGSRLTVL.

The CDR3, as DNA: TGTGCCAGCAGCGGACGGACAGAAGGAGAGACCCAGTACTTC. Encoded protein: CASSGRTEGETQYF. The chain employs TRBV7-8 and TRBJ2-5; D is perhaps TRBD1 (6 bases). This CDR3 has 14 residues. Germline assignment: CDR1 SGHVS and CDR2 FQNEAQ. The V end lost 5 bases, the J end lost 4 bases, and 14 bases lay between the germline ends. Full variable domain (outside the CDR3, taken from reference TRBV7-8 and TRBJ2-5): GAGVSQSPRYKVAKRGQDVALRCDPISGHVSLFWYQQALGQGPEFLTYFQNEAQLDKSGLPSDRFFAERPEGSVSTLKIQRTQQEDSAVYLCASSGRTEGETQYFGPGTRLLVL.

This chain links TRBV11-2 with TRBJ2-2, with 10 bases fitting TRBD2. The CDR3 consists of 17 residues. Germline CDR1 reads SGHAT; CDR2 reads FQNNGV. The V and J ends lost 2 bases and 0 bases, in that order; junction bases with no gene match: 3. CDR3 sequence reads: CASSLRAGGTNTGELFF. CDR3 in DNA: TGTGCCAGCAGCTTAAGAGCGGGGGGGACGAACACCGGGGAGCTGTTTTTT. Variable domain in full (rest from reference TRBV11-2 and TRBJ2-2): EAGVAQSPRYKIIEKRQSVAFWCNPISGHATLYWYQQILGQGPKLLIQFQNNGVVDDSQLPKDRFSAERLKGVDSTLKIQPAKLEDSAVYLCASSLRAGGTNTGELFFGEGSRLTVL.

The chain combines TRBV5-1 with TRBJ2-3; D perhaps matches TRBD2 (6 bases). V lost 5 bases to trimming and J lost 5 bases, with 15 bases between them. This CDR3 comprises 14 residues. CDR1 and CDR2 (germline): SGHRS, YFSETQ. The CDR3 region has the DNA TGCGCCAGCAGACTAGCTCTTGTGAGAGATACGCAGTATTTT. Translation gives CASRLALVRDTQYF.

On this clone itself: The identical CDR3 is also encoded by other nucleotide sequences in the sample. The chain is built from TRBV27 and TRBJ1-2; 7 nucleotides agree with TRBD1. V gave up 2 bases and J gave up 2 bases; unmatched junction bases: 2. Germline V gene data show CDR1 as MNHEY and CDR2 as SMNVEV (reference sequence). This CDR3 comprises 14 residues. The DNA for the CDR3 is TGTGCCAGCAGTTTAGTGGGACAGAACTATGGCTACACCTTC. Residues: CASSLVGQNYGYTF.

This chain links TRBV30 with TRBJ1-1; unclear D gene. From germline, CDR1 is GTSNPN and CDR2 SVGIG (reference sequence). This CDR3 is built from 17 residues. V lost 0 bases and J lost 0, with 17 bases in between. Written as DNA, the CDR3 is TGTGCCTGGAGTGTTAGGTCGGGGAACACGATGAACACTGAAGCTTTCTTT. It encodes CAWSVRSGNTMNTEAFF.

This clone has only a few counts. V is TRBV6-5 and J is TRBJ2-1; TRBD2 agrees at 8 bases. V shed 4 bases and J 3 bases; nucleotides not matched to a gene: 8. CDR1 MNHEY and CDR2 SVGAGI come from the germline V gene. CDR3 length: 16 residues. The CDR3 nucleotides read TGTGCCAGCAGTTGGAGAGCGGGGGCCGTCTACAATGAGCAGTTCTTC. Protein: CASSWRAGAVYNEQFF.

The rearrangement uses TRBV6-6 and TRBJ1-2, with a tentative D call TRBD1 (5 bases). Germline values: CDR1 MNHNY, CDR2 SVGAGI (reference sequence). The CDR3 covers 12 residues. Trimming stripped 10 bases from V and 1 base from J, with 10 bases between. The CDR3 protein is CATKQDNYGYTF. CDR3 DNA sequence: TGTGCCACCAAACAGGATAACTATGGCTACACCTTC.

The chain uses TRBV4-2 and TRBJ2-3; 12 bases line up with TRBD2. This CDR3 contains 15 residues. CDR1 is LGHNA and CDR2 is YNFKEQ in the germline V gene. V gave up 0 bases and J gave up 6 bases; unmatched junction bases: 1. In nucleotides, the CDR3 is TGTGCCAGCAGCCAAGAAGGGACTAGCGGGGATACGCAGTATTTT. Translated, it gives CASSQEGTSGDTQYF.

The chain links TRBV27 to TRBJ2-7; 9 bases match TRBD1. J gave up 7 bases and V 3 bases, and 16 bases lay outside the gene matches. This CDR3 comprises 17 residues. Germline assignment: CDR1 MNHEY and CDR2 SMNVEV (reference sequence). CDR3 coding DNA: TGTGCCAGCAGTTTCTTAACACCGGGGCCTGGGACAGGGGAGCAGTACTTC. Protein: CASSFLTPGPGTGEQYF.

V is TRBV28 and J is TRBJ1-5; D remains ambiguous. V was trimmed by 2 bases and J by 5 bases, leaving 7 bases between them. This CDR3 contains 13 residues. CDR1 is MDHEN, CDR2 SYDVKM, per germline. The CDR3 DNA is TGTGCCAGCAGTTTACCCCCCGATCAGCCCCAGCATTTT. Residues: CASSLPPDQPQHF. The full variable domain, completed using reference TRBV28 and TRBJ1-5, is DVKVTQSSRYLVKRTGEKVFLECVQDMDHENMFWYRQDPGLGLRLIYFSYDVKMKEKGDIPEGYSVSREKKERFSLILESASTNQTSMYLCASSLPPDQPQHFGDGTRLSIL.

DNA of the CDR3: TGCGCCAGCAGTTCAGGGGGTTCCAATCAGCCCCAGCATTTT. As protein: CASSSGGSNQPQHF. This rearrangement joins TRBV10-1 to TRBJ1-5; 7 bases agree with TRBD1. Looked up from germline, CDR1 is WNHNN and CDR2 is SYGVQD (reference sequence). The CDR3 has 14 residues. V lost 5 bases, J lost 3 bases, and 4 bases stayed unmatched.

The chain recombines TRBV19 with TRBJ2-3; D may be TRBD2 (6 bases). V was clipped by 8 bases and J by 2 bases, with 17 bases between them. This CDR3 is built from 15 residues. Germline assignment: CDR1 LNHDA and CDR2 SQIVND (reference sequence). The CDR3: CASSRYGGPTDTQYF. The CDR3 DNA is TGTGCCAGTTCAAGGTACGGGGGTCCCACAGATACGCAGTATTTT. The variable domain in full, completed from reference TRBV19 and TRBJ2-3, reads DGGITQSPKYLFRKEGQNVTLSCEQNLNHDAMYWYRQDPGQGLRLIYYSQIVNDFQKGDIAEGYSVSREKKESFPLTVTSAQKNPTAFYLCASSRYGGPTDTQYFGPGTRLTVL.

This sequence joins TRBV7-2 and TRBJ2-6; 8 bases match TRBD2. The V and J ends lost 1 base and 3 bases, in that order; junction bases with no gene match: 5. This CDR3 spans 17 amino acids. The germline V gene has CDR1 SGHTA and CDR2 FQGNSA. Here the CDR3 DNA reads TGTGCCAGCAGCTTAGGGCGGGGGGCGCTTGGGGCCAACGTCCTGACTTTC. Translated, it gives CASSLGRGALGANVLTF.

The genes are TRBV29-1 and TRBJ2-7; 7 bases are a match to TRBD1. Germline values: CDR1 SQVTM, CDR2 ANQGSEA. The CDR3 is 13 residues long. V gave up 2 bases and J gave up 6 bases; unmatched junction bases: 7. CDR3 coding DNA: TGCAGCGTTGAATCGACAGGGAATGGCGAGCAGTACTTC. Its protein is CSVESTGNGEQYF.

Details on this clone: The sample has other DNA sequences that encode this CDR3 too. The chain links TRBV27 to TRBJ2-1; 12 bases agree with TRBD2. Germline CDR1 MNHEY, CDR2 SMNVEV (reference sequence). CDR3 size: 14 residues. J lost 3 bases, V lost 6 bases, and 0 bases had no gene match. CDR3 nucleotides: TGTGCCAGCAGACTAGCGGGAGGCTACAATGAGCAGTTCTTC. It codes for CASRLAGGYNEQFF.

In this sample, this clone turned up once. V and J are TRBV4-3 and TRBJ1-5; tentative D call: TRBD1 (5 bases). CDR3 length equals 13 residues. Germline V gene data show CDR1 as LGHNA and CDR2 as YSLEER. The V and J ends lost 4 bases and 2 bases respectively, with 6 bases between them. CDR3 bases: TGCGCCAGCAGCCGGGGGGGCAATCAGCCCCAGCATTTT. Encoded protein: CASSRGGNQPQHF.

The rearrangement joins TRBV30 to TRBJ1-2; D possibly corresponds to TRBD1 (5 bases). The germline V gene encodes CDR1 GTSNPN and CDR2 SVGIG (reference sequence). This CDR3 region has 13 residues. Trimming pared 0 bases from V and 5 bases from J, leaving 10 bases between. This CDR3 is CAWSVRGPYGYTF. Here the CDR3 DNA reads TGTGCCTGGAGTGTAAGGGGTCCGTATGGCTACACCTTC.

This chain connects TRBV9 to TRBJ2-1, with TRBD2 identical over 13 bases. Germline trimming cut 0 bases from V and 7 bases from J; bases unmatched to any gene: 4. The CDR3 runs 16 residues. Germline loops: CDR1 SGDLS, CDR2 YYNGEE. CDR3 sequence: CASSVAGTSGMNEQFF. In nucleotides, the CDR3 is TGTGCCAGCAGCGTAGCGGGGACTAGCGGGATGAATGAGCAGTTCTTC.

The rearrangement uses TRBV3-1 (or the pseudogene TRBV3-2) and TRBJ2-4; D gene ambiguous. The CDR3 has 15 amino acids. From germline, CDR1 is LGHDT and CDR2 YNNKEL (reference sequence). Trimming cost V 3 bases and J 0 bases, with 9 bases left between them. This CDR3 is CASSQAPLAKNIQYF. The CDR3, as DNA: TGTGCCAGCAGCCAGGCACCTTTAGCCAAAAACATTCAGTACTTC.

This clone appeared a single time. V is TRBV27 and J is TRBJ1-1; D ambiguous. This CDR3 is built from 14 residues. V was cut by 2 bases and J by 6 bases, with 13 bases left in between. Per germline, CDR1 MNHEY and CDR2 SMNVEV (reference sequence). For the CDR3, the DNA is TGTGCCAGCAGTTTAACCTTGGCAGGCGCTGAAGCTTTCTTT. Its translation is CASSLTLAGAEAFF.

This clone was counted a single time. The rearrangement joins TRBV3-1 (or the pseudogene TRBV3-2) to TRBJ1-3; TRBD1 matches at 9 bases. V gave up 4 bases and J gave up 2 bases; unmatched junction bases: 9. CDR3 length: 17 amino acids. In germline, CDR1 is LGHDT, CDR2 YNNKEL (reference sequence). CDR3 in DNA: TGTGCCAGCAGCCCCCTGGGGACAGGGTGGACTGGAAACACCATATATTTT. Translating gives CASSPLGTGWTGNTIYF.